This T cell receptor (beta chain) appears in the sequencing data of a study of T-cell memory formation after mild COVID-19. Study at large: Largely donor-specific sequence clusters came from two donors.

UMIs and sample barcodes were carried by the TCR alpha and TCR beta cDNA libraries that 5'RACE produced using constant-segment primers. TCRdb re-called the 5' RACE reads through MiXCR, storing one row per CDR3 protein. The data show about 140,000 distinct CDR3 sequences, with 11% to 15% seen just once and around 28% held by the top ten. Details on this clonotype: Its antigen is unknown.

Study results and caveats: Contracting clones from day 15 to 85 showed balanced CD4/CD8; later expanders favored CD4+. SARS-CoV-2 specificity of second-wave clones peaking day 37 was unconfirmed.

Looked up from germline, CDR1 is SGHRS and CDR2 is YFSETQ. V lost 0 bases to trimming and J lost 4 bases, with 7 bases between them. The CDR3 extends over 13 amino acids. The chain joins TRBV5-1 to TRBJ2-5; D remains unclear. This sequence was found in an adult woman who had mild COVID-19 (a few samples of this study predate the infection). Cell type and time point are not known. The specimen sequenced was PBMCs or a T cell subset sorted from them (not recorded which). CDR3 protein: CASSLGWIETQYF. In DNA, the CDR3 is TGCGCCAGCAGCTTGGGGTGGATAGAGACCCAGTACTTC.